Each of the 4 T cell receptor beta chains below was sequenced from the same sample in a study of blood T cells in healthy people across ages. A second PCR, run for roughly 6 to 11 cycles, used a sample-barcoded 5' primer plus a J-beta primer mix. TCRdb reprocessed the 5' RACE reads via MiXCR and lists one record per CDR3 protein. This table holds 550,000 to 700,000 distinct CDR3 sequences, roughly a quarter found once. The sequenced sample consisted of blood. These receptors were obtained from a woman aged 70 to 79 in good health.

This clonotype was seen only a few times. The chain recombines TRBV4-3 with TRBJ2-7, with 11 bases aligning to TRBD2. V lost 1 base to trimming and J lost 1 base; unmatched junction nucleotides: 12. The CDR3 extends over 19 amino acids. Germline loops: CDR1 LGHNA, CDR2 YSLEER. The DNA for the CDR3 is TGCGCCAGCAGCCAAGTTATGACGCTAGCGGGGGGCTTGTCCTACGAGCAGTACTTC. Translated, it gives CASSQVMTLAGGLSYEQYF.

The rearrangement links TRBV12-3 or TRBV12-4 to TRBJ1-1, with TRBD1 as a possible D gene (6 bases). The CDR3 has 14 residues. Trimming removed 3 bases at V and 0 bases at J, with 8 bases between. The CDR3 coding sequence is TGTGCCAGCAGTTTGAGGGGGGTGAACACTGAAGCTTTCTTT. It encodes CASSLRGVNTEAFF.

The V and J genes are TRBV12-3 or TRBV12-4 and TRBJ2-5; TRBD1 aligns across 7 bases. The DNA end is a closer match to TRBJ2-7, so the J assignment may be wrong. The CDR3 totals 17 residues. The CDR3 protein is CASSQNNRGENSYEQYF. The CDR3 DNA reads as TGTGCCAGCAGTCAAAATAACAGGGGCGAAAACTCCTACGAGCAGTACTTC.

This clonotype was detected a few times. The gene calls are TRBV6-5 and TRBJ2-7; D gene unclear. Germline V gene data show CDR1 as MNHEY and CDR2 as SVGAGI. The CDR3 consists of 11 residues. V was pared by 5 bases and J by 5 bases, with 7 bases between. The CDR3 nucleotides are TGTGCCAGCAGTGGCTGGGACGAGCAGTACTTC. Its protein is CASSGWDEQYF.